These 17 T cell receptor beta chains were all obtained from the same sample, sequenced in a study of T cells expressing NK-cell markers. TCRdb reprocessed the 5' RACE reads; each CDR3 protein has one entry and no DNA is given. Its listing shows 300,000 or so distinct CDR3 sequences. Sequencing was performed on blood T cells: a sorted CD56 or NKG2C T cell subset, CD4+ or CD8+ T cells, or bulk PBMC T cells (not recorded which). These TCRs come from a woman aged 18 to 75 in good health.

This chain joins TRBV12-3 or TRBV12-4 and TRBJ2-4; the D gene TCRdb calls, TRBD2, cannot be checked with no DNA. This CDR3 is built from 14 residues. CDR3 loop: CASSLAGALYIQYF.

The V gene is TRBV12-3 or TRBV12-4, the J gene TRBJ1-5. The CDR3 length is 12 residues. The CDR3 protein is CASGYSNQPQYF.

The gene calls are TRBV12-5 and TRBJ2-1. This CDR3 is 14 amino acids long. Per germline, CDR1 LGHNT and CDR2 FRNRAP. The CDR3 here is CASGLSSHNNEQFF.

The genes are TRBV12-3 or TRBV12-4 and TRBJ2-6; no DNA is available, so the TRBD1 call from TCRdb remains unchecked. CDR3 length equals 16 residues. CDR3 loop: CASGGQGAPGANVLTF.

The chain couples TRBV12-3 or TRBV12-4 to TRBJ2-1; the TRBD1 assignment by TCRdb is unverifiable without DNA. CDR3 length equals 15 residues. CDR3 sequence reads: CASSLGAGGLNEQFF.

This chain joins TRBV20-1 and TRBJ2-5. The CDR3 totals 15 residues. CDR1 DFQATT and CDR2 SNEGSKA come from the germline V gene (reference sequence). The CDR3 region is CSASIDGLTQETQYF.

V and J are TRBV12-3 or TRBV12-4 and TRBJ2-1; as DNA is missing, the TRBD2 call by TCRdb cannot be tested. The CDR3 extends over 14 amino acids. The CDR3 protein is CASSQAGSYNEQFF.

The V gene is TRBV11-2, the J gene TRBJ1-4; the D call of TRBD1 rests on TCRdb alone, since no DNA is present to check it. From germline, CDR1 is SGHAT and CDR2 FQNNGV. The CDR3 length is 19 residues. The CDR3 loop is CASSPRAWGALGLWEKLFF.

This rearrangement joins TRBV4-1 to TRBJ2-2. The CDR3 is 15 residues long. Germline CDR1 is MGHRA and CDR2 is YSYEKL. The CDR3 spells CASSQRHSGTGELFF.

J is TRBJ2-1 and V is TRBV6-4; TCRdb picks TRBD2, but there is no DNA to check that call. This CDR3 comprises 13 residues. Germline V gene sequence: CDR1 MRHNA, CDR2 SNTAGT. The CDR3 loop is CASSYVQTSLLFF.

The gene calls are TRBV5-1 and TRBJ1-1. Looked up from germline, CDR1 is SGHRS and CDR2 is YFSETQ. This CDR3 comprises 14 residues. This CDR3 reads CASSSAPFNTEAFF.

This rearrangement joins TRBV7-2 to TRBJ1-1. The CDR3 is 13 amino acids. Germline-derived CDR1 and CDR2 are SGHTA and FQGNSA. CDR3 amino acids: CASRDPVGTEAFF.

The CDR3 here is CASHQGTGRGNEQFF. The chain joins TRBV2 to TRBJ2-1; as DNA is missing, the TRBD1 call by TCRdb cannot be tested. CDR1 is SNHLY, CDR2 FYNNEI, per germline. This CDR3 is 15 amino acids long.

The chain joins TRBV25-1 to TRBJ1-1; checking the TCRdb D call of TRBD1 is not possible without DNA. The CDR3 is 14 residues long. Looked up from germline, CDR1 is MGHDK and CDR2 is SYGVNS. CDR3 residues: CASSWGTVNTEAFF.

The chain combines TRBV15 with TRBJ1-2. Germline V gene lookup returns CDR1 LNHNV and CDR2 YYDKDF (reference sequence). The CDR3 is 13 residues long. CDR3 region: CATSTNGEGGYTF. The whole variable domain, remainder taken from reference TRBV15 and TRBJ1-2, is DAMVIQNPRYQVTQFGKPVTLSCSQTLNHNVMYWYQQKSSQAPKLLFHYYDKDFNNEADTPDNFQSRRPNTSFCFLDIRSPGLGDTAMYLCATSTNGEGGYTFGSGTRLTVV.

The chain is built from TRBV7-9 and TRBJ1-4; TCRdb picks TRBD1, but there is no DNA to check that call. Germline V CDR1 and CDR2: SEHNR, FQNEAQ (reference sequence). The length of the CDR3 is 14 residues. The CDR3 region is CASSQGGIGEKLFF.

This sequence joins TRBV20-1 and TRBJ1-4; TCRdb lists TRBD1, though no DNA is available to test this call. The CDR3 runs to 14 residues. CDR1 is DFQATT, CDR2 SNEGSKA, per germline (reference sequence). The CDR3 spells CSAPQGGTNEKLFF.